This T cell receptor beta chain is drawn from a study of blood T cell repertoires in COVID-19. Libraries were prepared by immunoSEQ multiplex PCR; TCRdb keeps only in-frame clonotypes and omits some of them. The table lists 360,000 or so clones, about 88% of them singletons. The sequence was collected from a woman aged 30 to 39 who had recovered from COVID-19. Sequencing was done on a sample of PBMCs or T cells enriched from blood (not recorded which).

CDR3 in DNA: TGTGCCAGCAGTTACCTGGGAGCGGGGGCGTATGGCTACACCTTC. The encoded protein is CASSYLGAGAYGYTF. V gene TRBV6-2 or TRBV6-3 combines with J gene TRBJ1-2; possible D gene TRBD1, 6 bases. The ends were cut back, 2 bases at V and 5 bases at J, with 15 bases in the middle. CDR1 and CDR2 from the germline V gene are MNHEY and SVGEGT. This CDR3 region has 15 residues.